This T cell receptor (beta chain) comes out of a study of CD8+CD57+ T cells in acquired aplastic anemia. About the research overall: DNA per sorted CD4+ or CD8+ sample ranged roughly 0.18 to 30 ug, averaging about 3 ug.

General observations from the study: Sharing between patients and controls was observed for roughly 29 CD8+ CDR3 sequences. CD8+ Simpson's diversity in patients was not significantly different from that in controls.

About this clonotype: Its antigen remains unknown.

Germline CDR1 and CDR2: LNHDA and SQIVND (reference sequence). The V and J ends lost 6 bases and 7 bases, in that order; junction bases with no gene match: 2. The CDR3 sequence is 12 residues long. The TCR beta profiling, which covered VDJ combination and CDR3 sequence, was carried out using genomic DNA as the template. TCRdb re-analysed the reads in MiXCR, keeping a single row per CDR3 protein. Seen here are 200,000 or so distinct CDR3 sequences, roughly 64% observed once, and the top ten hold 46%. The rearrangement links TRBV19 to TRBJ2-2; TRBD1 matches 7 bases. What was sequenced was sorted CD4+, CD8+, or CD8+CD57+ T cells (not recorded which) from PBMCs. The TCR comes from a human donor with severe aplastic anemia or a healthy control (not recorded which). CDR3 DNA sequence: TGTGCCAGTAGCCGACAGGGCGGGGAGCTGTTTTTT. Translated, it gives CASSRQGGELFF.